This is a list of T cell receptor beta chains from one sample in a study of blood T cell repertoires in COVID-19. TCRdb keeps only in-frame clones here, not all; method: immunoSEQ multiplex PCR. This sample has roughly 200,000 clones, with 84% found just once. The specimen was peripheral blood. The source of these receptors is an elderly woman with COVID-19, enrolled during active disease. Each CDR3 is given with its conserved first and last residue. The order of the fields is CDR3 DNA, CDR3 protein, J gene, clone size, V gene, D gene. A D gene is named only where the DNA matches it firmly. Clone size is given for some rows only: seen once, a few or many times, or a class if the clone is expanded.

TGTGCCAGCAGCGTAGGGCCAGAAGAGACCCAGTACTTC CASSVGPEETQYF TRBJ2-5 . TRBV9 .
TGCGCCAGCAGCCCCATCAAGGGCAGGGGGGACAATGAGCAGTTCTTC CASSPIKGRGDNEQFF TRBJ2-1 . TRBV4-1 .
TGTGCCATCAGTGGAGGGGGTACCAATGATTCACCCCTCCACTTT CAISGGGTNDSPLHF TRBJ1-6 . TRBV10-3 .
TGTGCCAGCAGCCAAGATACCCCTGGCAGACTCGTTATTAACTATGGCTACACCTTC CASSQDTPGRLVINYGYTF TRBJ1-2 once TRBV14 .
TGTGCCAGCAGCCGGAAACACGGGACTAGCGGCACAGATACGCAGTATTTT CASSRKHGTSGTDTQYF TRBJ2-3 . TRBV4-2 TRBD2
TGTGCCAGCAGGCAACAGGTCTTCTATGGCTACACCTTC CASRQQVFYGYTF TRBJ1-2 . TRBV2 .
TGTGCCAGCGGGGAAACAGGAATAAACACTGAAGCTTTCTTT CASGETGINTEAFF TRBJ1-1 . TRBV7-9 .
TGCGCCAGCGGACAGGGGGTGCCGGGCGGGGAGCTGTTTTTT CASGQGVPGGELFF TRBJ2-2 once TRBV5-1 TRBD1
TGTGCCAGCAGCTTGTCGACGGGGGGGGGCAATGAGCAGTTCTTC CASSLSTGGGNEQFF TRBJ2-1 . TRBV5-4 TRBD2
TGCAGCGGATCCAAGCGGGGGGTCTACAATGAGCAGTTCTTC CSGSKRGVYNEQFF TRBJ2-1 few TRBV29-1 TRBD2
TGTGCCAGCAGTGAAGCGTCGAGTAGCACCGGGGAGCTGTTTTTT CASSEASSSTGELFF TRBJ2-2 . TRBV6-1 .
TGTGCCAGCAGCTTAGGTCAGGCTAGCGGGGGCTACGAGCAGTACTTC CASSLGQASGGYEQYF TRBJ2-7 . TRBV7-6 TRBD2
TGCGCCAGCAGCCAAGTGCTGCTAGACCGCCAGTTCTTC CASSQVLLDRQFF TRBJ2-1 . TRBV4-1 .
TGTGCCAGCTCCGGGACAGTTAATCAGCCCCAGCATTTT CASSGTVNQPQHF TRBJ1-5 . TRBV24-1 TRBD1
TGTGCCAGCAGCGTAGGTCCACTAGCGGGGGGCGGGTGGCAAGAGACCCAGTACTTC CASSVGPLAGGGWQETQYF TRBJ2-5 . TRBV9 TRBD2
TGTGCCAGCAGTTTTTTCGAGGGAGCTTTCTTT CASSFFEGAFF TRBJ1-1 . TRBV28 .
TGTGCCAGCAGCGCCCCGGGGGCCAGCGGGGGGGCCGGGGATGAGCAGTTCTTC CASSAPGASGGAGDEQFF TRBJ2-1 . TRBV7-9 TRBD2
TGTGCCAGCAGCTTAAGCCTAGCGGGGCAAGAGACCCAGTACTTC CASSLSLAGQETQYF TRBJ2-5 . TRBV7-9 TRBD2
TGTGCCAGCAGCTTCCATCCACCCCTCCACTTT CASSFHPPLHF TRBJ1-6 . TRBV5-8 .